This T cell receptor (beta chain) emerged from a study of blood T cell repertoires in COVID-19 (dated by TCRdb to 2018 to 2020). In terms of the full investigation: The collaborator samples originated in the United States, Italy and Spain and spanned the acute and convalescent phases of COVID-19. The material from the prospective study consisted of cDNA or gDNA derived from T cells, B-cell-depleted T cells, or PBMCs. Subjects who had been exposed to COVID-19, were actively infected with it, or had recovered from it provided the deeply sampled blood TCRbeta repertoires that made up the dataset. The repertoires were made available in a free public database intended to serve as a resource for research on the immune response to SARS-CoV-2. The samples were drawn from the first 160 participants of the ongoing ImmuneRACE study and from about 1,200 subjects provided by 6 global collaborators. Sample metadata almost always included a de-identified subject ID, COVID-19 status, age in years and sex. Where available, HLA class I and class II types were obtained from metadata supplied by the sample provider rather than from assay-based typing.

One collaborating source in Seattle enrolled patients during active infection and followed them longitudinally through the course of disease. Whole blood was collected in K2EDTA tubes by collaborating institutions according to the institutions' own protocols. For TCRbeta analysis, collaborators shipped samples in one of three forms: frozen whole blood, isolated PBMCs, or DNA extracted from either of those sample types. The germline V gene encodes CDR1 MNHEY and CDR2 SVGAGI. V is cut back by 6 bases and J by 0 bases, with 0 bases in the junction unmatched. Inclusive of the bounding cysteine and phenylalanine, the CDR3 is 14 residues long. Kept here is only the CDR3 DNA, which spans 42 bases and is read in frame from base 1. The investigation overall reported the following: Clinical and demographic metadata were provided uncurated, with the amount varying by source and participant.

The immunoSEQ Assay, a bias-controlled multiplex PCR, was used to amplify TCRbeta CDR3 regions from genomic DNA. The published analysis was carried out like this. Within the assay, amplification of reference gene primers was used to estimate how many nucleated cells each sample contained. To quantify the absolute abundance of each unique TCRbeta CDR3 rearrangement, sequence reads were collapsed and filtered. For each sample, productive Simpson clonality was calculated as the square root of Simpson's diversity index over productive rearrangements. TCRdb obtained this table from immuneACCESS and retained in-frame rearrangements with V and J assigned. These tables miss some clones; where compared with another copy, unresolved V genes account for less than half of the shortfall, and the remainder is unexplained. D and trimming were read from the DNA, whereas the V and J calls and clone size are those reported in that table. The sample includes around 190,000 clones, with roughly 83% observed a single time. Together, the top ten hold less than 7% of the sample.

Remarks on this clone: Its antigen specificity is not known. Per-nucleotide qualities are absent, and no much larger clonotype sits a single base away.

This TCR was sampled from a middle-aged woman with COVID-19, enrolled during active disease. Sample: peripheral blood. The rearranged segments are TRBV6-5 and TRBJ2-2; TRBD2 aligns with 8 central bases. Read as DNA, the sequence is TGTGCCAGCAGGACTAGCGCGAACACCGGGGAGCTGTTTTTT. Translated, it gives CASRTSANTGELFF.